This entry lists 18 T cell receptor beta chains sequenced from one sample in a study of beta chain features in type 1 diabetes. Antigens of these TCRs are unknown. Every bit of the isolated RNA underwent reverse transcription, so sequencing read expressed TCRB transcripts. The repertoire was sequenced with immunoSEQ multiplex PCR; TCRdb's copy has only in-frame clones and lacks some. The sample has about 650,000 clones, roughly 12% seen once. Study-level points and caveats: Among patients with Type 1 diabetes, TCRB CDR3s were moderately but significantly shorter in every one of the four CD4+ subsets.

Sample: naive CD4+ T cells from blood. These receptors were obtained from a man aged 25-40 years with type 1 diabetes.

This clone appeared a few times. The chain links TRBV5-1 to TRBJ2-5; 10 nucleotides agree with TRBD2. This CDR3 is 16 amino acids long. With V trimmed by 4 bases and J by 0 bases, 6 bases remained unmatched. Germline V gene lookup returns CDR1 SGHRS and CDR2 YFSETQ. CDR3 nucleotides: TGCGCCAGCAGCCCCACTAGCGGGGTAAACCAAGAGACCCAGTACTTC. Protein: CASSPTSGVNQETQYF.

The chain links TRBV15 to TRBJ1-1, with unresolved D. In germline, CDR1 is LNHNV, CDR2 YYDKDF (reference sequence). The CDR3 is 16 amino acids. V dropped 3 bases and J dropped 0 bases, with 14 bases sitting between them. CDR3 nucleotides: TGTGCCACCAGCAGTGCCCGGGTCTCCCTGAACACTGAAGCTTTCTTT. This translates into CATSSARVSLNTEAFF.

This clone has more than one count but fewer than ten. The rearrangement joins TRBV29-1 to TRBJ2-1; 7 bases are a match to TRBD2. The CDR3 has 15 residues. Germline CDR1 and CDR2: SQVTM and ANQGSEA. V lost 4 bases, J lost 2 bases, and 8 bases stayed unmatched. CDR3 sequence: CSVAGPAGAYNEQFF. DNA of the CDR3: TGCAGCGTTGCTGGACCTGCGGGGGCCTACAATGAGCAGTTCTTC.

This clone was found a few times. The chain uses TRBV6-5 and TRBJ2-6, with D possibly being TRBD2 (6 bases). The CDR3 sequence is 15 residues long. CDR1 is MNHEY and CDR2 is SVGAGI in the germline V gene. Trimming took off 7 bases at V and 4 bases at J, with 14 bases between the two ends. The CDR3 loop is CASTYGGAGANVLTF. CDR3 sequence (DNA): TGTGCCAGCACCTATGGAGGGGCCGGGGCCAACGTCCTGACTTTC.

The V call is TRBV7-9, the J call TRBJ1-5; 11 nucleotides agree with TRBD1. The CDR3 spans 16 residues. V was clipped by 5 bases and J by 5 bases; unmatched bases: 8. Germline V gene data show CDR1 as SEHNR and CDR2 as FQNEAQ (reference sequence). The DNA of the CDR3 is TGTGCCAGCAGCACGGGACAGGGGGGAGGCGATCAGCCCCAGCATTTT. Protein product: CASSTGQGGGDQPQHF.

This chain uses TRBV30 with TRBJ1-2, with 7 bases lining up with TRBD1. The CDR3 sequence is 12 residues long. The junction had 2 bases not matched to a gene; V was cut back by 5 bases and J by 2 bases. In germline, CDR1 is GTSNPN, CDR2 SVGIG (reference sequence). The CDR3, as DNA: TGTGCCTGGCACAGGGGAAACTATGGCTACACCTTC. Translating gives CAWHRGNYGYTF.

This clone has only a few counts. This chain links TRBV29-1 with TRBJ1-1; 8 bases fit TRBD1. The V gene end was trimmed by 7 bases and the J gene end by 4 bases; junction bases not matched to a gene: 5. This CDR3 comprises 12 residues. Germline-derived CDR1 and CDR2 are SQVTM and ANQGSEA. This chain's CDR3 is CSAQGQATEAFF. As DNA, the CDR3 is TGCAGCGCCCAGGGACAGGCCACTGAAGCTTTCTTT.

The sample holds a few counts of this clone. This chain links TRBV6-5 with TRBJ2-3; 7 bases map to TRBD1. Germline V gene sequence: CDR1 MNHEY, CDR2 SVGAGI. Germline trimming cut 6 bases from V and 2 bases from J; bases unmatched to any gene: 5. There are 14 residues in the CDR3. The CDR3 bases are TGTGCCAGCAGCGCCGGGACAGACACAGATACGCAGTATTTT. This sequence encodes CASSAGTDTDTQYF.

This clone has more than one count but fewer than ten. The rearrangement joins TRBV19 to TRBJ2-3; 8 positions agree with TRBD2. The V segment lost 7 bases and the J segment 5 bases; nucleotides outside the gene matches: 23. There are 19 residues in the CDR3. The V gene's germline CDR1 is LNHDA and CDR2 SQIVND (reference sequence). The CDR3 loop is CASTSEGGTRIGERDTQYF. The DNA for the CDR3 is TGTGCCAGTACTTCCGAAGGCGGGACTAGGATCGGTGAGAGAGATACGCAGTATTTT.

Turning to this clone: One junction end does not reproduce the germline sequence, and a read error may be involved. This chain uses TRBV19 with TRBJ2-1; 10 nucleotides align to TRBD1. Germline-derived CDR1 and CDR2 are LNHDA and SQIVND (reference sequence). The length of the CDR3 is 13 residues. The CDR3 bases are TGTGCAAGTAGGGACAGGGGTGAGAATGAGCAGTTCTTC. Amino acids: CASRDRGENEQFF.

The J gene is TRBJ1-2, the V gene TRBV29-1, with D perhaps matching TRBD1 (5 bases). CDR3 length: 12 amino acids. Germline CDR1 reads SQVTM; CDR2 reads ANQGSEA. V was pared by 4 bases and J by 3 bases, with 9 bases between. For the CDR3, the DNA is TGCAGCGTTGGTCTACAGGACTATGGCTACACCTTC. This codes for CSVGLQDYGYTF.

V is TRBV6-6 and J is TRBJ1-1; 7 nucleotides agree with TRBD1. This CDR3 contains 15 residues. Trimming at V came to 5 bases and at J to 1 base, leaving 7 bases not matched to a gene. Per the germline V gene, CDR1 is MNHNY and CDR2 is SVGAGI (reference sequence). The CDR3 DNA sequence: TGTGCCAGCAGTCAATCACGGGACAGGAACACTGAAGCTTTCTTT. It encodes CASSQSRDRNTEAFF.

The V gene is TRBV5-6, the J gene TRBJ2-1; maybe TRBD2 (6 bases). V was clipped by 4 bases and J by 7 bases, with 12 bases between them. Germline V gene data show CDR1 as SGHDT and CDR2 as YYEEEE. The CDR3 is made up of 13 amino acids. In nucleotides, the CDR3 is TGTGCCAGCAGCCCCCTGGGGGGTAATGAGCAGTTCTTC. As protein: CASSPLGGNEQFF.

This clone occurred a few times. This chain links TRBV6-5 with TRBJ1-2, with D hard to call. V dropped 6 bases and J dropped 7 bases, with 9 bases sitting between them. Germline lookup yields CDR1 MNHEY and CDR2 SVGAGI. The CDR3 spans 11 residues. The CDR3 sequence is CASRSTSGYTF. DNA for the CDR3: TGTGCCAGCAGGTCGACAAGTGGCTACACCTTC.

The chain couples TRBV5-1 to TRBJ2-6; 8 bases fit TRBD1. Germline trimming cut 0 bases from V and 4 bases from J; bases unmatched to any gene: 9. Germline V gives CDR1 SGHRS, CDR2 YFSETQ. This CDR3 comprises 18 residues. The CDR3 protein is CASSLAVRTGTGANVLTF. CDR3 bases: TGCGCCAGCAGCTTGGCCGTAAGGACAGGGACCGGGGCCAACGTCCTGACTTTC.

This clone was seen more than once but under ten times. This CDR3 reads CASSRGGSRYEQYF. The DNA of the CDR3 is TGTGCCAGCAGTCGGGGGGGCAGCAGGTACGAGCAGTACTTC. V gene TRBV11-2 combines with J gene TRBJ2-7, with 8 bases fitting TRBD2. The germline V gene has CDR1 SGHAT and CDR2 FQNNGV. V was pared by 6 bases and J by 4 bases, with 8 bases of the junction left unmatched. This CDR3 region has 14 residues.

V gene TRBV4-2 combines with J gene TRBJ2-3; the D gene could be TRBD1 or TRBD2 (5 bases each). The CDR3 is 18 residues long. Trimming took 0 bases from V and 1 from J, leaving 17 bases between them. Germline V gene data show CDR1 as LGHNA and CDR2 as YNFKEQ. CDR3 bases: TGTGCCAGCAGCCAAGATGGTCAGGGACGATTTGGCACAGATACGCAGTATTTT. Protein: CASSQDGQGRFGTDTQYF.

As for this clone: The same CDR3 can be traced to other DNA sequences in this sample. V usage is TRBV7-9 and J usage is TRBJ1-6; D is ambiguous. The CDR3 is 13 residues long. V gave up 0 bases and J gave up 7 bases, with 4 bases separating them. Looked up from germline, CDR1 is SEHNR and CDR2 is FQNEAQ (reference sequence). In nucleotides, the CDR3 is TGTGCCAGCAGCTTAGCGGGGAATTCACCCCTCCACTTT. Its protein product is CASSLAGNSPLHF.